The following is a TCR beta chain sequence with its context. In the source study's methods: From reference gene primer amplification, estimates of nucleated cell counts were derived. Sequencing was performed with immunoSEQ multiplex PCR; in TCRdb, only in-frame clones are kept and a portion is missing. Clone size and the V and J calls come from that table; the DNA yielded D and trimming. The sample carries approximately 120,000 clones, roughly 90% recorded once. The sample belongs to a study of blood T cell repertoires in COVID-19. Study at large: The analysed material was cDNA or gDNA that came from T cells, B-cell-depleted T cells, or PBMCs.

Germline CDR1 SNHLY, CDR2 FYNNEI. CDR3 length: 15 amino acids. The germline V and J ends were trimmed by 3 bases and 5 bases, with 16 bases remaining between them. The chain uses TRBV2 and TRBJ1-1; D is ambiguous. This clonotype originated in a human donor with acute or convalescent COVID-19. The donor label of this sample is uncertain. The sequencing input was peripheral blood. Here the CDR3 reads CASSDEWRVGTEAFF. The DNA of the CDR3 is TGTGCCAGCAGTGATGAGTGGCGGGTCGGAACTGAAGCTTTCTTT.